Shown below are 5 T cell receptor beta chains from a single sample sequenced in a study of blood T cell repertoires in COVID-19. Here immunoSEQ multiplex PCR was the method, and the copy in TCRdb shows in-frame clones only, minus some. The sample carries approximately 360,000 clones, around 86% recorded once. The sequenced sample consisted of PBMCs or T cells enriched from blood (not recorded which). The origin of the receptors is a woman aged 50 to 60 who had recovered from COVID-19.

This sequence joins TRBV6-1 and TRBJ1-3, with D uncertain. The CDR3 runs to 15 residues. Germline V lookup: CDR1 MNHNS, CDR2 SASEGT. The V end lost 1 base, the J end lost 6 bases, and 13 bases lay between the germline ends. CDR3 region: CASSEGTGRINTIYF. As DNA, the CDR3 is TGTGCCAGCAGTGAAGGGACTGGGAGGATAAACACCATATATTTT.

V is TRBV6-2 or TRBV6-3 and J is TRBJ1-3; D gene uncertain. Trimming left V 6 bases short and J 4 bases short, with 10 bases between. Germline-derived CDR1 and CDR2 are MNHEY and SVGEGT. The CDR3 consists of 13 residues. Here the CDR3 DNA reads TGTGCCAGCAGCTCCGGAGGGGGAAACACCATATATTTT. Protein product: CASSSGGGNTIYF.

V is TRBV29-1 and J is TRBJ1-2, with 9 bases matching TRBD1. Germline V lookup: CDR1 SQVTM, CDR2 ANQGSEA. The CDR3 extends over 11 amino acids. V shed 7 bases and J 3 bases; nucleotides not matched to a gene: 0. CDR3: CSGQGDYGYTF. The CDR3 DNA sequence: TGCAGCGGACAGGGGGACTATGGCTACACCTTC.

This clone showed up just once. The chain has TRBV4-3 and TRBJ1-3, with TRBD1 matching 10 bases. The CDR3 length is 15 residues. The V and J ends lost 1 base and 7 bases, in that order; junction bases with no gene match: 4. From germline, CDR1 is LGHNA and CDR2 YSLEER. CDR3 loop: CASSQGQGAGNTIYF. CDR3 DNA: TGCGCCAGCAGCCAAGGACAGGGGGCAGGTAACACCATATATTTT.

Only one count was recorded for this clone. This chain uses TRBV19 with TRBJ1-1; 12 nucleotides agree with TRBD1. Germline V lookup: CDR1 LNHDA, CDR2 SQIVND (reference sequence). The CDR3 sequence is 17 residues long. V trimming: 1 base; J trimming: 7 bases; junction bases outside the gene matches: 10. The CDR3 loop reads CASSIVVGQGAGGEAFF. CDR3 coding DNA: TGTGCCAGTAGTATAGTTGTGGGACAGGGGGCTGGGGGTGAAGCTTTCTTT.